This T cell receptor beta chain came from a study of blood T cell repertoires in COVID-19 (TCRdb year 2020). Broadly, across the study: The collaborator samples originated in the United States, Italy and Spain and spanned the acute and convalescent phases of COVID-19. The material from the prospective study consisted of cDNA or gDNA derived from T cells, B-cell-depleted T cells, or PBMCs. Deeply sampled blood TCRbeta repertoires from subjects exposed to, actively infected with, or recovered from COVID-19 were included in the dataset. The repertoires were released in a freely available public database meant as a resource for research on the immune response to SARS-CoV-2. Samples were obtained from the ongoing ImmuneRACE study (first 160 participants) and from over 1,000 subjects provided by 6 global collaborators. Sample metadata almost always included a de-identified subject ID, COVID-19 status, age in years and sex. Where available, HLA class I and class II types were obtained from metadata supplied by the sample provider rather than from assay-based typing.

CDR1 and CDR2, per the germline V gene (reference sequence), are MNHEY and SMNVEV. The cysteine opens and the phenylalanine closes a CDR3 of 16 amino acids. Of the read, only the CDR3 DNA is kept; its 48 bases are in frame from base 1. Trimming takes 4 bases off V and 7 bases off J; junction bases not matched to a gene: 7. The count of this clone is one. There is no known antigen for this receptor. No much larger clone is present one base from it, and per-base qualities are unavailable. Participants in the prospective study were aged roughly 18 to 89 years, lived in about two dozen United States geographic areas, and enrolled through a virtual design. In the prospective study, participants were assigned to cohorts based on the clinical history participants reported in a screening survey and a study questionnaire. Exposed participants had been in contact, within 2 weeks of entering the study, with a person who had a PCR-confirmed or clinician-diagnosed case of COVID-19. Mobile phlebotomists in the prospective study collected whole blood, serum and a nasopharyngeal or oropharyngeal swab from every participant. Participants in the prospective study had the option to provide additional blood draws and questionnaires over an approximately two-month period. Prospective study blood samples were shipped either frozen or at room temperature before DNA extraction.

The immunoSEQ Assay, a bias-controlled multiplex PCR, was used to amplify TCRbeta CDR3 regions from genomic DNA. Regarding the original processing steps: Nucleated cell counts per sample were estimated from amplification of reference gene primers within the assay. Sequence reads were collapsed and filtered to measure the absolute abundance of every unique TCRbeta CDR3 rearrangement. For each sample, productive Simpson clonality was calculated by taking the square root of Simpson's diversity index across productive rearrangements. Entries here come from immuneACCESS through TCRdb and include only in-frame sequences with V and J called. Some clones fail to appear in such tables; in the studies checked, an unresolved V gene covers under half of the shortfall, and the cause of the remainder is unknown. V and J calls and clone size are those listed in that table; D and trimming were worked out from the DNA. A total of 350,000 to 400,000 clones appear in this sample, about 89% of them only once. The biggest ten clones account for roughly 0.86% of the sample.

Points the paper makes about the study in general: The quantity of clinical and demographic metadata differed by source and by participant and was supplied without curation.

The chain employs TRBV27 and TRBJ2-2, and TRBD2 aligns with 12 junction nucleotides. The clonotype was recovered from a woman aged 40 to 55 who had been exposed to COVID-19. Sequenced: PBMCs or T cells enriched from blood (not recorded which). For the CDR3, the sequence is CASSSGASGRVGELFF. The sequenced DNA is TGTGCCAGCAGTTCCGGTGCTAGCGGGAGGGTCGGGGAGCTGTTTTTT.